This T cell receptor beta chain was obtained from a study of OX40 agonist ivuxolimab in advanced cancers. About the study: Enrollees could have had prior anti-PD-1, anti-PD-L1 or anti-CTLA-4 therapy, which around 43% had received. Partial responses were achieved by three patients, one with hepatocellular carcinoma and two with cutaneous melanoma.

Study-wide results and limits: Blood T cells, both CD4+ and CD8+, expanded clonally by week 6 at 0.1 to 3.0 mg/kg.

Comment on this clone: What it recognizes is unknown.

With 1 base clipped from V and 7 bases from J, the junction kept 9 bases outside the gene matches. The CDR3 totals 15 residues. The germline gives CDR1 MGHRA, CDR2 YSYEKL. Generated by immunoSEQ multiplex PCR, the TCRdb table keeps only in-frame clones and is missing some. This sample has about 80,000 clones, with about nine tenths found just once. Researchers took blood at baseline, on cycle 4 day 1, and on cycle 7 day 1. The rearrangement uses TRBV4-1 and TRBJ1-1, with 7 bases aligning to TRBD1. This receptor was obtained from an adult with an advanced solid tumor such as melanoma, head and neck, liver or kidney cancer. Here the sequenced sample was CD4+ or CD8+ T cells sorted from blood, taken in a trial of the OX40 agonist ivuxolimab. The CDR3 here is CASSQVVLAGGEAFF. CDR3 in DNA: TGCGCCAGCAGCCAAGTAGTCCTAGCAGGGGGTGAAGCTTTCTTT.